This entry describes one T cell receptor (beta chain). Its antigen is not known. The CDR3 contains 15 residues. CDR1 is LGHNA and CDR2 is YSLEER in the germline V gene. This sample is part of a study of CXCR3-negative and CXCR3-positive naive CD8 T cells. Study-level findings and limits: Comparison of naive cells showed more hydrophobic TRB CDR3s in CXCR3-positive than in CXCR3-negative naive cells. Cryopreserved cells showed partially decreased CXCR3 expression, and most assays used fresh PBMCs.

Researchers prepared the TRB cDNA libraries using 5' RACE with UMI labels. TCRdb reprocessed the 5' RACE reads, with one entry per CDR3 protein and no DNA. Recorded for this sample: fewer than 90,000 distinct CDR3 sequences. The TCR sequence derives from a human donor in good health. Some clones in this sample may be carry-over from other donors' samples. The chain employs TRBV4-3 and TRBJ2-3. The sequencing sample was made of naive CXCR3+ CD8+ T cells from blood. The sample's subset: CD45RO-CCR7+CD27+CD95- naive CD8+ T cells expressing CXCR3 (TNR3+). CDR3 sequence reads: CASSQDLSPSDTQYF.